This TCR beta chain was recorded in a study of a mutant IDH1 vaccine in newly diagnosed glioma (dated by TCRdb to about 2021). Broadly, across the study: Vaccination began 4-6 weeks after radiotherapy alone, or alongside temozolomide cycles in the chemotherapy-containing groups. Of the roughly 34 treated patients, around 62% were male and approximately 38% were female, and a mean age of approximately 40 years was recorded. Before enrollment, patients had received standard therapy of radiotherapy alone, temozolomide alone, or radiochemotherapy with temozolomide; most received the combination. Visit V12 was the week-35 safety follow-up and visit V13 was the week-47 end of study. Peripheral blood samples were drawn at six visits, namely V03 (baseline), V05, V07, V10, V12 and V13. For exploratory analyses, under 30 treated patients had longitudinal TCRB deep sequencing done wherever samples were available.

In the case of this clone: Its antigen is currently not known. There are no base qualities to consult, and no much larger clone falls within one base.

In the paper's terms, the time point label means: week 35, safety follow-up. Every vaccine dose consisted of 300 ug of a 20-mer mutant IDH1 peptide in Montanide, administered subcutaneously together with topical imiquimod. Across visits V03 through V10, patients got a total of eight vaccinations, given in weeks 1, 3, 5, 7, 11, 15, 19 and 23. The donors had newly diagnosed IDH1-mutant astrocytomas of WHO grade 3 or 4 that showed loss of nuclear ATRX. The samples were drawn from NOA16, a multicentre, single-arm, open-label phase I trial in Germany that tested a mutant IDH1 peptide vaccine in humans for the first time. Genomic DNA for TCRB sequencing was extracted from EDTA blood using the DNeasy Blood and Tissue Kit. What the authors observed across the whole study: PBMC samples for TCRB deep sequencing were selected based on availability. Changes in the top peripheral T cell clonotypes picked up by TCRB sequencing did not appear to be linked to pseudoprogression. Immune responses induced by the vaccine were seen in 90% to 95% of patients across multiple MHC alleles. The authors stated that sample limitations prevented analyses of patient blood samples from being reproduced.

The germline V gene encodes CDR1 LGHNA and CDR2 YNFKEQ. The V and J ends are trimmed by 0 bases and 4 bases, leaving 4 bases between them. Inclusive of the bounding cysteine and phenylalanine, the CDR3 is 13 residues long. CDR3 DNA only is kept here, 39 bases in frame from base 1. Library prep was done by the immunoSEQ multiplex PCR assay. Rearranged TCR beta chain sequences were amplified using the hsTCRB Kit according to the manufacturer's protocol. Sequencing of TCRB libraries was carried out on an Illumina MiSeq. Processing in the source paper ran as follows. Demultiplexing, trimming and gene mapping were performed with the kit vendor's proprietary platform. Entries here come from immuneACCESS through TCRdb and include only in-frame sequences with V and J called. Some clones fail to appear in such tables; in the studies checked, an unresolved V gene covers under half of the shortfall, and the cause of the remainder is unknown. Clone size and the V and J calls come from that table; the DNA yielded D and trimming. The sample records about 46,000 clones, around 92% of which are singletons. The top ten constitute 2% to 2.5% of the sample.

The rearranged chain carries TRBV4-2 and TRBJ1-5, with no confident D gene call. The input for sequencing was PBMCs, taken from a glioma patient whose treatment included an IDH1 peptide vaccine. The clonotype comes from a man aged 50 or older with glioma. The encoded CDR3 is CASSQDANQPQHF. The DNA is TGTGCCAGCAGCCAAGATGCGAATCAGCCCCAGCATTTT.